The entry that follows covers one T cell receptor (beta chain) sequence. This specimen belongs to a study of T cell responses to AZD1222 COVID-19 vaccine. Profiled with immunoSEQ multiplex PCR; TCRdb holds only in-frame clones, not every one. The table lists around 78,000 clones, 87% of them singletons. Between the trimmed V and J ends, which lost 3 bases and 0 bases, there was a span of 8 bases. This CDR3 comprises 13 residues. Germline V gives CDR1 SQVTM, CDR2 ANQGSEA. The V gene is TRBV29-1, the J gene TRBJ1-1; tentative D call: TRBD1 (6 bases). The origin of this receptor is an adult in good health. This material consisted of peripheral blood, taken on day 0 of AZD1222 vaccination. CDR3 sequence (DNA): TGCAGCGTTGACGACAGGCTGAACACTGAAGCTTTCTTT. It is translated as CSVDDRLNTEAFF. The whole variable domain, remainder taken from reference TRBV29-1 and TRBJ1-1, is SAVISQKPSRDICQRGTSLTIQCQVDSQVTMMFWYRQQPGQSLTLIATANQGSEATYESGFVIDKFPISRPNLTFSTLTVSNMSPEDSSIYLCSVDDRLNTEAFFGQGTRLTVV.